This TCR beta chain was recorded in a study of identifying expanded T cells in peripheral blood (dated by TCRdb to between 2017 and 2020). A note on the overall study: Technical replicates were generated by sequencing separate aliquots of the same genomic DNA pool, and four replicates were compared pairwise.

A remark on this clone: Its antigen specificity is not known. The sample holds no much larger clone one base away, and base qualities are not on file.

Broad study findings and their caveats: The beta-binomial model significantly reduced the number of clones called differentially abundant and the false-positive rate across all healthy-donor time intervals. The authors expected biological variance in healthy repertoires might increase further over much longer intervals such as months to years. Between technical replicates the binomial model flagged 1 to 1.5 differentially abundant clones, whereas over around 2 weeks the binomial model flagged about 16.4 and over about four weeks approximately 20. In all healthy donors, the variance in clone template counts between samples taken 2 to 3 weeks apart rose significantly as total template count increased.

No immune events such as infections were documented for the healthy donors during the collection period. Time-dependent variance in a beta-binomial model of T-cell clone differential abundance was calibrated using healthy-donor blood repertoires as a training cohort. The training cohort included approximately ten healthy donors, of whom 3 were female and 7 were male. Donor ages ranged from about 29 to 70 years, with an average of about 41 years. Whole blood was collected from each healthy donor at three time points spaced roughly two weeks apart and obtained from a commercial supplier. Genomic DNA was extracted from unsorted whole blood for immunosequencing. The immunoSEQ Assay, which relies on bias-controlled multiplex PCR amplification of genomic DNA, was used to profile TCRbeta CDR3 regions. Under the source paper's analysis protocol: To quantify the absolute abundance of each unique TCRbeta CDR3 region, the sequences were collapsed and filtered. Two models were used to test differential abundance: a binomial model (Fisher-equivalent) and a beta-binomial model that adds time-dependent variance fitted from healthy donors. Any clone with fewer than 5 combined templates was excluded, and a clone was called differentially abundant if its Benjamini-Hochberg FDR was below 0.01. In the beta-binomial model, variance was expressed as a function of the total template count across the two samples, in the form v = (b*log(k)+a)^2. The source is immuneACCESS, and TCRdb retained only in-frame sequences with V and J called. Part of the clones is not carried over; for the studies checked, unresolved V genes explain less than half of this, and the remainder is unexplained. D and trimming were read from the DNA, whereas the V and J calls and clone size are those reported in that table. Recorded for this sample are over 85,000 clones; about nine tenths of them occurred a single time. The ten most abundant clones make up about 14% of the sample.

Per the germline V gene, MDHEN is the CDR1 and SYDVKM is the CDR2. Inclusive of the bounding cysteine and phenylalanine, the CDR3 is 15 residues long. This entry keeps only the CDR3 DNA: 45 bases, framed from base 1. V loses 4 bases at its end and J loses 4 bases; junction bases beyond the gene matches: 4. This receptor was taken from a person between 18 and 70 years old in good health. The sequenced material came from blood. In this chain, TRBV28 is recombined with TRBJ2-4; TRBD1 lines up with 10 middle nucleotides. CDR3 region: CASSWDRGPKNIQYF. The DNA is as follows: TGTGCCAGCAGTTGGGACAGGGGTCCGAAAAACATTCAGTACTTC.